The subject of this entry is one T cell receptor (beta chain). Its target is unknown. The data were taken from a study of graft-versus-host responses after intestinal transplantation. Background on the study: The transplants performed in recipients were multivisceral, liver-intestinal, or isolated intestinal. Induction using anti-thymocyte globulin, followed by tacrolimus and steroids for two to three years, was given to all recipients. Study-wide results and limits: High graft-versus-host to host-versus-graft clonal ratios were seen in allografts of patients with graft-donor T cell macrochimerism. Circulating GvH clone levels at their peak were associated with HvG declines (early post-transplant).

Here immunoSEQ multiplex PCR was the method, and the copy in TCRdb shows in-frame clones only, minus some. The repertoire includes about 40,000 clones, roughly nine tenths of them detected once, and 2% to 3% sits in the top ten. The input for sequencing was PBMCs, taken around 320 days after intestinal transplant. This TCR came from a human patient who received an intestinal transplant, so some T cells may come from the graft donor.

The CDR3 protein is CASSGRLAGSQDTQYF. CDR3 coding DNA: TGCGCCAGCAGCGGGAGACTAGCGGGGTCTCAAGATACGCAGTATTTT. The chain links TRBV4-1 to TRBJ2-3; 11 bases match TRBD2. Looked up from germline, CDR1 is MGHRA and CDR2 is YSYEKL. The CDR3 runs to 16 residues. With 5 bases clipped from V and 5 bases from J, the junction kept 9 bases outside the gene matches.